The T cell receptor (beta chain) under discussion was sequenced for a study of shared clonotypes between healthy human individuals. Generated by immunoSEQ multiplex PCR, the TCRdb table keeps only in-frame clones and is missing some. The sample lists 2 million to 2.5 million clones, nearly 97% occurring once. As regards this clone: The antigen is undetermined.

V was trimmed by 3 bases and J by 0 bases, leaving 11 bases between them. The CDR3 runs to 15 residues. The germline V gene has CDR1 KGHSH and CDR2 LQKENI. Study results and caveats: The study generally estimated greater richness for naive than memory subsets.

Material for sequencing was naive CD4+ T cells sorted from blood. Described subset: CD45RA+ positively selected. The sequence derives from a man aged 18 to 29 in good health. The rearrangement links TRBV18 to TRBJ1-1; D is undetermined. The CDR3, as DNA: TGTGCCAGCTCACCTAGGGCCGACCTGAACACTGAAGCTTTCTTT. Residues: CASSPRADLNTEAFF.